This T cell receptor beta chain was found in a study of shared clonotypes between healthy human individuals. Overall study: Donors had three CD4 naive, three CD4 memory, two CD8 naive and one CD8 memory plate apiece. General study results and limits: Sequencing of the sorted subsets was shown by rarefaction to be incomplete despite large depth.

On this clone: The antigen is unknown.

Clones were sequenced by immunoSEQ multiplex PCR, and TCRdb holds only the in-frame ones, with some missing. The profile shows just over 2,000,000 clones, roughly 94% of them singletons. The sample was naive CD4+ T cells sorted from blood. Subset denoted: CD45RA+ positively selected. This receptor was identified in a man in his late teens or twenties in good health.

CDR3 DNA sequence: TGTGCCTGGAGTGTAGGCGGGAGGGACACAGATACGCAGTATTTT. Its protein is CAWSVGGRDTDTQYF. The rearrangement joins TRBV30 to TRBJ2-3, with 9 bases lining up with TRBD2. The V and J ends lost 0 bases and 2 bases, in that order; junction bases with no gene match: 3. Germline CDR1 and CDR2: GTSNPN and SVGIG (reference sequence). The CDR3 totals 15 residues.